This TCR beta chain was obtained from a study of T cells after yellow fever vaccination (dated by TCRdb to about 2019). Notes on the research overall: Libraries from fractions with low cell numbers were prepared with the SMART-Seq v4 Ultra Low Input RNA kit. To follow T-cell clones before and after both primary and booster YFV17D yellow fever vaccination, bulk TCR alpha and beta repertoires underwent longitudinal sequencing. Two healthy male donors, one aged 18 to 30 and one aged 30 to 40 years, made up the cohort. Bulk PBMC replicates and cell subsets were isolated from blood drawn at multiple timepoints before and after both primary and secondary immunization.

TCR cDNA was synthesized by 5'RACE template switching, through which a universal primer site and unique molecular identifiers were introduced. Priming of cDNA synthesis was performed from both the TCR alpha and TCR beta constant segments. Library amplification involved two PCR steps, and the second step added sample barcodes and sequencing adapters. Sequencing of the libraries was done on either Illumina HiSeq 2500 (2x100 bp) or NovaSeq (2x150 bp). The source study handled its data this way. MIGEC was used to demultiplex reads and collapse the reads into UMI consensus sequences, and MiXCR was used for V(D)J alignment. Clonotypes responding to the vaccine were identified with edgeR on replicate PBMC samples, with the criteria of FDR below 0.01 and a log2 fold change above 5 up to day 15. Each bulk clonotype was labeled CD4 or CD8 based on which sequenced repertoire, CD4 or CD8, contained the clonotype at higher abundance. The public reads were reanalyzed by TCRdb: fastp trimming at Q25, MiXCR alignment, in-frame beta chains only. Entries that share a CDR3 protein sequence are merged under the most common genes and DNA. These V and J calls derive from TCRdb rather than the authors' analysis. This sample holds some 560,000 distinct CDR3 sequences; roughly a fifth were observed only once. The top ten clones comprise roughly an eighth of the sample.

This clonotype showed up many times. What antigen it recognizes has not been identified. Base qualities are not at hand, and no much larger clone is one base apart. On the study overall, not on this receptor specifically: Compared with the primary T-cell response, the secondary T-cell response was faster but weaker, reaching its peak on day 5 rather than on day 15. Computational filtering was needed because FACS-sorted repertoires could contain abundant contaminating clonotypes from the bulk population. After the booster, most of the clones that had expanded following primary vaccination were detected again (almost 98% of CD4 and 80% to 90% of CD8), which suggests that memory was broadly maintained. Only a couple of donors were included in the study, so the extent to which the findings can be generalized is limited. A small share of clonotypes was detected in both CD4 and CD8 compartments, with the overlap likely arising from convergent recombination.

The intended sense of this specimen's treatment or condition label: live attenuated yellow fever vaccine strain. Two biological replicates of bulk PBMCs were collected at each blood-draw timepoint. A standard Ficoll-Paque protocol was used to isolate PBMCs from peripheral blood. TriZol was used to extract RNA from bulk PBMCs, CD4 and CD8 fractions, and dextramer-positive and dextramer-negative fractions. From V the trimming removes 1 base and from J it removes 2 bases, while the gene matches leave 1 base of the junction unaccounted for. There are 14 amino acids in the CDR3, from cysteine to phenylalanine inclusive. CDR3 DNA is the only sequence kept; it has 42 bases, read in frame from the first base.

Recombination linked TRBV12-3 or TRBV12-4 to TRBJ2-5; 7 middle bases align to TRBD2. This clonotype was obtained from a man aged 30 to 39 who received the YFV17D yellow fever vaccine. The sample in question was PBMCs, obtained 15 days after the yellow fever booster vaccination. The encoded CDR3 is CASSLGGGQETQYF. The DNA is TGTGCCAGCAGTTTAGGCGGGGGACAAGAGACCCAGTACTTC.